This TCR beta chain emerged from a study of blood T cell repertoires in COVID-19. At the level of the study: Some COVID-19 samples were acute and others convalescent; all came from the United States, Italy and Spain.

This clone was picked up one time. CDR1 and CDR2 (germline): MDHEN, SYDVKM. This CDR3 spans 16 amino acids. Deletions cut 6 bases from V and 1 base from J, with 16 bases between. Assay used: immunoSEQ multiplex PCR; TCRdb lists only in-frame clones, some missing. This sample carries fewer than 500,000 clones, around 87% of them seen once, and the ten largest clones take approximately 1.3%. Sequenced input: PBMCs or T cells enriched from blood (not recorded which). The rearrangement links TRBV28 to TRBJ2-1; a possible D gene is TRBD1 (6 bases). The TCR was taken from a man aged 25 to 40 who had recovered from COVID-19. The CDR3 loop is CASSPGDGRSYNEQFF. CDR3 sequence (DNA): TGTGCCAGCAGCCCAGGGGATGGGCGTTCCTACAATGAGCAGTTCTTC.